These T cell receptor beta chains were read from a single sample in a study of cytomegalovirus exposure and HLA in healthy donors. The protocol was immunoSEQ multiplex PCR, while the TCRdb copy is restricted to in-frame clones and leaves out a portion. Its listing shows roughly 73,000 clones. The sequencing sample was made of PBMCs. Every receptor here comes from a female donor in good health and CMV-seropositive. Each CDR3 is given without its conserved first and last residue. The order of the fields is V gene, CDR3 length, CDR3 protein.

>TRBV7-6|15
ASSLQSTSGRLDEQY
>TRBV2|13
ASSAGLAGAGELF
>TRBV19|14
ASSIVAPSNTGELF
>TRBV4-2|13
ASRPGGGASYGYT
>TRBV7-2|14
ASSLGPSGQGYGYT
>TRBV18|12
ASSPKGQGYEQY
>TRBV15|11
ATSRDRGTEAF
>TRBV7-9|12
ASSLSGPYNEQF
>TRBV18|10
ASSPDRTEAF
>TRBV4-3|13
ASSQVGQGGPEAF
>TRBV13|11
ASSSGLEDEQY
>TRBV6-1|13
ASSGVDSPTYEQY